The 14 T cell receptor beta chains below were found in one sample sequenced in a study of shared clonotypes between healthy human individuals. Some clones are missing from TCRdb's copy, which holds only in-frame ones; the method was immunoSEQ multiplex PCR. The data show over 400,000 clones, approximately 81% seen once. Source material: PBMCs. The receptors derive from a woman aged 40 to 50 in good health. Some clones in this sample may be carry-over from other donors' samples.

This clone was seen a handful of times. Distinct nucleotide sequences in the sample also encode this CDR3. V and J are TRBV19 and TRBJ2-7; maybe TRBD1 (6 bases). V was clipped by 8 bases and J by 0 bases, with 11 bases between them. The germline V gene has CDR1 LNHDA and CDR2 SQIVND (reference sequence). The length of the CDR3 is 13 residues. CDR3 region: CASSRDISYEQYF. CDR3 DNA sequence: TGTGCCAGTTCCCGGGACATCTCCTACGAGCAGTACTTC.

This rearrangement joins TRBV7-8 to TRBJ2-5; tentative D call: TRBD2 (6 bases). The germline V gene has CDR1 SGHVS and CDR2 FQNEAQ. V lost 2 bases and J 5 bases, leaving 12 bases between the germline ends. CDR3 length: 14 residues. CDR3 protein: CASSLIASVETQYF. The CDR3 DNA sequence: TGTGCCAGCAGCTTAATCGCTAGCGTTGAGACCCAGTACTTC.

The rearrangement links TRBV28 to TRBJ2-2, with 8 bases identical to TRBD2. Germline assignment: CDR1 MDHEN and CDR2 SYDVKM. The length of the CDR3 is 17 residues. With 3 bases clipped from V and 0 bases from J, the junction kept 6 bases outside the gene matches. CDR3 sequence: CASSLGASGSNTGELFF. The CDR3 coding sequence is TGTGCCAGCAGTTTGGGCGCTAGCGGGTCGAACACCGGGGAGCTGTTTTTT.

Details on this clone: The likely explanation is a read error, given a far larger clone one base away. The V call is TRBV6-4, the J call TRBJ2-1, with TRBD2 matching 7 bases. The V segment lost 4 bases and the J segment 6 bases; nucleotides outside the gene matches: 6. The germline V gene has CDR1 MRHNA and CDR2 SNTAGT. The CDR3 totals 14 residues. The CDR3 spells CASSVAGESNEQFF. In DNA, the CDR3 is TGTGCCAGCAGTGTGGCGGGAGAGTCCAATGAGCAGTTCTTC.

The chain couples TRBV11-3 to TRBJ1-1; no clear D gene. This CDR3 is 13 amino acids long. The V gene lost 4 bases and the J gene lost 0 bases, with 6 bases spanning the gap. In germline, CDR1 is SGHNT, CDR2 YENEEA. CDR3 sequence (DNA): TGTGCCAGCAGCTCACAGATGAACACTGAAGCTTTCTTT. Translation: CASSSQMNTEAFF. The whole variable domain, filled in from reference TRBV11-3 and TRBJ1-1, reads EAGVVQSPRYKIIEKKQPVAFWCNPISGHNTLYWYLQNLGQGPELLIRYENEEAVDDSQLPKDRFSAERLKGVDSTLKIQPAELGDSAVYLCASSSQMNTEAFFGQGTRLTVV.

V is TRBV19 and J is TRBJ1-1; 10 bases line up with TRBD1. The CDR3 is made up of 15 amino acids. J gave up 4 bases and V 3 bases, and 5 bases lay outside the gene matches. CDR1 is LNHDA, CDR2 SQIVND, per germline (reference sequence). In DNA form, the CDR3 reads TGTGCCAGTAGTATTGACAGGGGGCGAGTCACTGAAGCTTTCTTT. Its protein product is CASSIDRGRVTEAFF.

Note on this clone: This likely traces to a read error, being one base from a far larger clone. The identical CDR3 is also encoded by other nucleotide sequences in the sample. The gene calls are TRBV28 and TRBJ1-4, with TRBD1 matching over 8 bases. The germline gives CDR1 MDHEN, CDR2 SYDVKM. The CDR3 has 14 residues. This CDR3 is CASRLQGDDEKLFF. CDR3 DNA sequence: TGTGCCAGCAGACTACAGGGGGACGATGAAAAGCTGTTTTTT.

In the case of this clone: Only one base separates this from a far larger clonotype, so it likely reflects a read error. This specimen includes other DNA sequences encoding the same CDR3. The chain couples TRBV25-1 to TRBJ1-4; TRBD1 might be the D (5 bases). Germline V gene data show CDR1 as MGHDK and CDR2 as SYGVNS. The CDR3 spans 15 residues. The CDR3 region is CASSEYGGFREKLFF. The CDR3 DNA follows: TGCGCCAGCAGTGAATATGGGGGTTTTCGGGAAAAACTGTTTTTT.

The CDR3, as DNA: TGTGCCAGCAGCTTAGGTCCAGCGGGAGACACCGGGGAGCTGTTTTTT. It translates to CASSLGPAGDTGELFF. J is TRBJ2-2 and V is TRBV7-3; 8 nucleotides align to TRBD2. There are 16 residues in the CDR3. J lost 3 bases, V lost 2 bases, and 5 bases had no gene match. The germline V gene has CDR1 SGHTA and CDR2 FQGTGA.

The chain is built from TRBV7-9 and TRBJ2-3; 10 nucleotides align to TRBD2. This CDR3 region has 16 residues. Per the germline V gene, CDR1 is SEHNR and CDR2 is FQNEAQ (reference sequence). The ends lost 5 bases at V and 1 base at J; junction bases unmatched: 6. Here the CDR3 reads CASSEELAGGTDTQYF. In DNA form, the CDR3 reads TGTGCCAGCAGCGAAGAGCTAGCGGGAGGCACAGATACGCAGTATTTT.

V is TRBV11-2 and J is TRBJ1-1; D gene ambiguous. CDR1 SGHAT and CDR2 FQNNGV come from the germline V gene. V was cut by 2 bases and J by 8 bases, with 9 bases left in between. This CDR3 has 12 residues. The CDR3 nucleotides read TGTGCCAGCAGCTTAATCGATTCAGAAGCTTTCTTT. Its translation: CASSLIDSEAFF.

The J gene is TRBJ2-1, the V gene TRBV4-1; 13 positions agree with TRBD2. The CDR3 sequence is 15 residues long. CDR1 is MGHRA and CDR2 is YSYEKL in the germline V gene. V lost 6 bases and J lost 10; bases outside the gene matches: 9. CDR3 sequence (DNA): TGCGCCAGCAGAAGGACTAGCGGGAGCGAGTACGAGCAGTTCTTC. Translation: CASRRTSGSEYEQFF.

The rearrangement uses TRBV29-1 and TRBJ2-5; the D call may be TRBD1 or TRBD2 (5 bases each). Per germline, CDR1 SQVTM and CDR2 ANQGSEA. V was pared by 2 bases and J by 5 bases, with 12 bases between. The CDR3 extends over 13 amino acids. For the CDR3, the DNA is TGCAGCGTTGAATATACCTGGGGGGAGACCCAGTACTTC. Translated: CSVEYTWGETQYF.

The CDR3 reads CASSDAEQFF. The CDR3, as DNA: TGTGCCAGCAGTGACGCCGAGCAGTTCTTC. The rearrangement joins TRBV2 to TRBJ2-1; D gene ambiguous. In germline, CDR1 is SNHLY, CDR2 FYNNEI. The V and J ends lost 3 bases and 10 bases respectively, with 4 bases between them. This CDR3 is 10 amino acids long.